This T cell receptor beta chain is from a study of blood T cell repertoires in COVID-19. Study summary: COVID-19 samples collected from the United States, Italy and Spain covered acute and convalescent phases. T cells, B-cell-depleted T cells, or PBMCs provided the cDNA or gDNA that served as material.

The germline gives CDR1 SGHTA, CDR2 FQGNSA. The CDR3 loop spans 14 amino acids. In the study's own analysis: Cell counts per sample came from amplifying reference gene primers. The data were produced by immunoSEQ multiplex PCR, yet TCRdb's version contains in-frame clones alone and is incomplete. V and J calls and clone size come straight from that table; D and trimming were deduced from the DNA. Among some 350,000 clones, 85% to 90% were seen once, and the ten largest hold about 6.8%. For this clone: A junction end diverges from the germline sequence, so it may reflect a read error.

This chain uses TRBV7-2 with TRBJ2-4, with a tentative D call TRBD2 (5 bases). Sequences were obtained from peripheral blood. This clonotype was sampled from a man between 18 and 29 years old with active or convalescent COVID-19. CDR3 protein: CASSLGLAENIQYF. CDR3 DNA: TGTGCCAGCAGCTTAGGGCTAGCCGAAAACATTCAGTACTTC.